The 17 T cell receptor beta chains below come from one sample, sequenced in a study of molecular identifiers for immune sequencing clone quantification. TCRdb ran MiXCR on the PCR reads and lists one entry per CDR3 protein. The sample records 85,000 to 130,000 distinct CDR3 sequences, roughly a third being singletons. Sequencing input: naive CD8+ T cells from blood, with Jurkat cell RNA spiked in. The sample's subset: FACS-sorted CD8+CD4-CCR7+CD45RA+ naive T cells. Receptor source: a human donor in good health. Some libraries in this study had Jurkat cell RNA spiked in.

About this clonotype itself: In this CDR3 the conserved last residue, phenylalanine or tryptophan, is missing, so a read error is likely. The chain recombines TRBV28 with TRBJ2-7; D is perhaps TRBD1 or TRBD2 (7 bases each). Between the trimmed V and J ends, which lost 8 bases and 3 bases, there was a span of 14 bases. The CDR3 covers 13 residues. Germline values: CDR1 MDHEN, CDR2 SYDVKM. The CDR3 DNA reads TGTGCCAGCCAGGGGGGGGTACACTACGAGCAGTACTAC. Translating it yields CASQGGVHYEQYY.

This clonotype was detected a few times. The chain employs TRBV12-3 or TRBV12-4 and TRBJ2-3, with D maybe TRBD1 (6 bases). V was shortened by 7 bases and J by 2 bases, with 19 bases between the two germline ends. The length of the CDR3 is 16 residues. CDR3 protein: CASNLRVGAATDTQYF. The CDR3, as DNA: TGTGCCAGCAACCTCCGAGTGGGGGCGGCCACAGATACGCAGTATTTT.

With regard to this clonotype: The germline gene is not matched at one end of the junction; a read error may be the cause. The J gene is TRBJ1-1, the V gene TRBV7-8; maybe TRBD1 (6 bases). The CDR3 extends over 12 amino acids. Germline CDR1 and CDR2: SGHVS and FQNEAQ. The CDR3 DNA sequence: TGTGCCAGCAGCCCCTGGGGGGCTGAAGCTATCTTT. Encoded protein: CASSPWGAEAIF.

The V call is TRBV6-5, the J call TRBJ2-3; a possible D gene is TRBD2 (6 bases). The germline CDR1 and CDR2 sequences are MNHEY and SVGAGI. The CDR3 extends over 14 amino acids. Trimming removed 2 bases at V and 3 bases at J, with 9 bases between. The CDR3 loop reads CASSYLGRTDTQYF. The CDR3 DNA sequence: TGTGCCAGCAGTTACCTCGGGAGAACAGATACGCAGTATTTT.

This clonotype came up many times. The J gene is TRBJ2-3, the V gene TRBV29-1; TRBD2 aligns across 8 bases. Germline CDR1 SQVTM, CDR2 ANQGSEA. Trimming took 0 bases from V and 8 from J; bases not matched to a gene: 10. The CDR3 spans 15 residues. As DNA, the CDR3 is TGCAGCGTTGAAGATGGGTTGAGCGGGAGAGGTACGCAGTATTTT. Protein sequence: CSVEDGLSGRGTQYF.

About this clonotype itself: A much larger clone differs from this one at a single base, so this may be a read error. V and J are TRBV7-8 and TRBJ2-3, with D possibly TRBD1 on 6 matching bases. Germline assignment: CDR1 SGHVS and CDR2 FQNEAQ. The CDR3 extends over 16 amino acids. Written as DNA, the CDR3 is TGTGCCAGCAGCTGGGGGCAAGCCCCCTCTGGGGATACGCAGAATTTT. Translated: CASSWGQAPSGDTQNF.

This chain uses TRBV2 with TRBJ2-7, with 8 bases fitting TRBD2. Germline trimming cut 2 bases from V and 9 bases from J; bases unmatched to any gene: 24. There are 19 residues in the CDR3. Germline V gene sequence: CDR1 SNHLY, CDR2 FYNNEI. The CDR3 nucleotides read TGTGCCAGCAGTGAAATAAGACTGCTTAAGGTAGCGGGGCCCGGCGGGCAGTACTTC. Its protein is CASSEIRLLKVAGPGGQYF.

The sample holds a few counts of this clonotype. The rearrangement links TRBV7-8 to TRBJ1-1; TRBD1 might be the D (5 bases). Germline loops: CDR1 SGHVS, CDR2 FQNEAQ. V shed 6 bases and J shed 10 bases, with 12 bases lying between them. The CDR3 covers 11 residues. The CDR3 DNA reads TGTGCCAGCAGTCTGGGGGGGGGAGCTTTCTTT. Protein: CASSLGGGAFF.

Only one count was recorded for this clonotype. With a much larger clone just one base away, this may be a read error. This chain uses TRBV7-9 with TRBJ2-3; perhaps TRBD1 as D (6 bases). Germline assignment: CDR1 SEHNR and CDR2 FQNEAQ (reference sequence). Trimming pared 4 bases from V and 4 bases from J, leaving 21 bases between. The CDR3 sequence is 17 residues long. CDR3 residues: CASSSSPDSINSDTQYF. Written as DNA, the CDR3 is TGTGCCAGCAGCTCTAGCCCGGACAGCATTAATTCAGATACGCAGTATTTT.

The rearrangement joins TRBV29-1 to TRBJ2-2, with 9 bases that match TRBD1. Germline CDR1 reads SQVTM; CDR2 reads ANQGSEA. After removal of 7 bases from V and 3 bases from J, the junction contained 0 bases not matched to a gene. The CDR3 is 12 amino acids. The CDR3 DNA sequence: TGCAGCGGGACAGGGGACACCGGGGAGCTGTTTTTT. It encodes CSGTGDTGELFF.

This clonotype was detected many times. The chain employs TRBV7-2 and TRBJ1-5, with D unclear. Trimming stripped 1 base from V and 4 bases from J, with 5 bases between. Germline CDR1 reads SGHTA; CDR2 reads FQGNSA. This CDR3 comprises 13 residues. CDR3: CASSLGANQPQHF. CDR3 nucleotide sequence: TGTGCCAGCAGCTTAGGCGCAAATCAGCCCCAGCATTTT.

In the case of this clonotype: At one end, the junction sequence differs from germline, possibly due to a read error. The CDR3 protein is CASSVDPTGPYGQYF. The CDR3 nucleotides are TGTGCCAGCAGCGTAGATCCGACAGGGCCCTACGGGCAGTACTTC. V and J are TRBV9 and TRBJ2-7; 7 bases are a match to TRBD1. Looked up from germline, CDR1 is SGDLS and CDR2 is YYNGEE. The CDR3 extends over 15 amino acids.

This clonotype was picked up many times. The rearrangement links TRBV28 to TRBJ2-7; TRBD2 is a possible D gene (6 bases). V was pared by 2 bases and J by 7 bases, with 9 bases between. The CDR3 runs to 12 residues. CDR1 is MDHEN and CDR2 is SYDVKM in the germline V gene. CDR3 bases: TGTGCCAGCAGTTTAGGGGCGGGGGAGCAGTACTTC. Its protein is CASSLGAGEQYF.

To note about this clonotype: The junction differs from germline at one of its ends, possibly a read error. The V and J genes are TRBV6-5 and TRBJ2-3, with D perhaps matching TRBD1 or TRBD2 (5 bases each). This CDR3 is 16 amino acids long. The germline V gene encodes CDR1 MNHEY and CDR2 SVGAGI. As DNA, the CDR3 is TGTGCCCGCAGCAAACGGGGCTTCAGGTTTACAGATACGCAGTATTTT. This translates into CARSKRGFRFTDTQYF.

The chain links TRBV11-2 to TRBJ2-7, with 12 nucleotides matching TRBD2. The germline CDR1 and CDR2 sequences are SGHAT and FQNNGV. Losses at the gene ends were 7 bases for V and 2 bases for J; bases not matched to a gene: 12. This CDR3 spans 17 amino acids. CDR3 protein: CASKGLAGGPKTYEQYF. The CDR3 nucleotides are TGTGCCAGCAAAGGGCTAGCGGGAGGGCCGAAGACCTACGAGCAGTACTTC. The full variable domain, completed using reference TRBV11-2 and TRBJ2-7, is EAGVAQSPRYKIIEKRQSVAFWCNPISGHATLYWYQQILGQGPKLLIQFQNNGVVDDSQLPKDRFSAERLKGVDSTLKIQPAKLEDSAVYLCASKGLAGGPKTYEQYFGPGTRLTVT.

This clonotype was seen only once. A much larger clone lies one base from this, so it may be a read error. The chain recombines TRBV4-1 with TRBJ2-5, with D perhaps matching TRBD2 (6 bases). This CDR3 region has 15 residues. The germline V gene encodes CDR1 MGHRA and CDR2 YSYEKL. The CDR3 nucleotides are TGCGCCAGCAGCCAAGATGTCGGGGGAAGTGAGACCCGGTACTTC. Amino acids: CASSQDVGGSETRYF.

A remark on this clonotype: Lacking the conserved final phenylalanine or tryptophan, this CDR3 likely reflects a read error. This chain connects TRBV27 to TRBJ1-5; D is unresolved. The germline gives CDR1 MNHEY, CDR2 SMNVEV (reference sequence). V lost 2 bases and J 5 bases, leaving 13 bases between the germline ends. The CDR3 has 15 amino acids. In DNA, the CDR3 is TGTGCCAGCAGTTTAGTACGTGGGCGCGATCAGCCCCAGCATTTA. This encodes CASSLVRGRDQPQHL.